This T cell receptor (beta chain) originates from a study of T-cell reconstitution after alpha-beta-depleted transplantation in children. It was with unique molecular identifiers that the TCRbeta library was prepared. TCRdb analysed the PCR reads with MiXCR anew, one entry per CDR3 protein. The sample holds 81,000 or so distinct CDR3 sequences, around 15% seen once. This clonotype was recorded a few times. CDR3 length: 15 amino acids. Trimming took 5 bases from V and 2 from J; bases not matched to a gene: 7. The germline gives CDR1 DFQATT, CDR2 SNEGSKA (reference sequence). V and J are TRBV20-1 and TRBJ1-5; 9 nucleotides align to TRBD1. The TCR originated in a male patient between 2 and 10 years old who had a stem cell transplant for acute lymphoblastic leukemia, so the T cells may come from the graft donor. The sample was PBMCs, mostly from graft donor cells, taken 180 days after TCRalphabeta/CD19-depleted stem cell transplant. CDR3 bases: TGCAGTGCTTTATACAGGGGGCAAGGCAATCAGCCCCAGCATTTT. The encoded protein is CSALYRGQGNQPQHF.